This TCR beta chain was recorded in a study of blood T cells in healthy people across ages. Notes on the study in general: PBMCs that were unsorted prevented a conclusive naive versus antigen-experienced comparison. It was found that TCR beta diversity correlated strongly with the percentage of naive T cells.

This clonotype was picked up a small number of times. The antigen is unknown. The CDR3 spans 11 residues. Germline V gives CDR1 MNHNY, CDR2 SVGAGI (reference sequence). V dropped 6 bases and J dropped 10 bases, with 11 bases sitting between them. Primed by a sample-barcoded 5' primer and a J-beta primer mix, a second PCR proceeded for about 6 to 12 cycles. Each CDR3 protein gets one entry after TCRdb re-called the 5' RACE reads with MiXCR. The data hold about 1.6 million distinct CDR3 sequences, with about 35% observed a single time. A minimum of 7 million PBMCs was isolated per sample. Sample: blood. The TCR comes from a woman younger than 45 in good health. This sequence joins TRBV6-6 and TRBJ2-3; D is unclear. The CDR3 region has the DNA TGTGCCAGCAGGGACCAAGGGCCGCAGTATTTT. It codes for CASRDQGPQYF.